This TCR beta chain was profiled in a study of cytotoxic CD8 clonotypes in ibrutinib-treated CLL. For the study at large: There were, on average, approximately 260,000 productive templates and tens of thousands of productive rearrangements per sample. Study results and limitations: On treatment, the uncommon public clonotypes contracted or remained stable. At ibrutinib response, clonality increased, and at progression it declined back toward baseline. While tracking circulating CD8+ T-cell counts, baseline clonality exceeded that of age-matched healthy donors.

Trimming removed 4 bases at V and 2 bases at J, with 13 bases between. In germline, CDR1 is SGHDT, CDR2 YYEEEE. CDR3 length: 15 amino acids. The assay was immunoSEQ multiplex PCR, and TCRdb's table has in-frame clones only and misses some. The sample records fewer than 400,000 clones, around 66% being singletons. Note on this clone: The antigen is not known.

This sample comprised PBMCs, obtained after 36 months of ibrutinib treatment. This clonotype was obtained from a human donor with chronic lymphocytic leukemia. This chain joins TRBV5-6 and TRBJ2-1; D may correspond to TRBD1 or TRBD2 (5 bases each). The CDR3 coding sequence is TGTGCCAGCAGCGAGGGGTTAGTCACCTACAATGAGCAGTTCTTC. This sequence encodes CASSEGLVTYNEQFF.